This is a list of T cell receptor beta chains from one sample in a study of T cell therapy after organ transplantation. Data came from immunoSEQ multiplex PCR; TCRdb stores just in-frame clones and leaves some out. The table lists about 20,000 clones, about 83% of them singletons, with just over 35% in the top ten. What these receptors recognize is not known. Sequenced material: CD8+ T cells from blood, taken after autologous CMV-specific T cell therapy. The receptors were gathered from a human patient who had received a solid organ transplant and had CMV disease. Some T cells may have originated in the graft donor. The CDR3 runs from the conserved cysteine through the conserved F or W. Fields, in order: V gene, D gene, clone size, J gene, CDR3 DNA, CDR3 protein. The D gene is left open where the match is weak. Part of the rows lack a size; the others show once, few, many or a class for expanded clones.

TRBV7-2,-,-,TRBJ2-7,TGTGCCAGCAGCTCATTATTGTACTCCTACGAGCAGTACTTC,CASSSLLYSYEQYF
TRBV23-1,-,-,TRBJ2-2,TGCGCCAGCAGTCAATCGGGCAGGGGTGCGAACACCGGGGAGCTGTTTTTT,CASSQSGRGANTGELFF
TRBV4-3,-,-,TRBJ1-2,TGCGCCAGCAGCCAAGATATAAGCCCATATGGCTACACCTTC,CASSQDISPYGYTF
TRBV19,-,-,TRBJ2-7,TGTGCCAGTATGGGGGACACAGGCTACGAGCAGTACTTC,CASMGDTGYEQYF
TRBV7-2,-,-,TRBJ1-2,TGTGCCAGCAGCTTAGCGCTGGCAGGGGAGCCTAACTATGGCTACACCTTC,CASSLALAGEPNYGYTF
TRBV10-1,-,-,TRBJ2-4,TGCGCCAGCAGTGAGTTTCCCCGGGACAAACCCCAAAACATTCAGTACTTC,CASSEFPRDKPQNIQYF
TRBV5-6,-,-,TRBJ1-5,TGTGCCAGCACTATGGGGGTCAATCAGCCCCAGCATTTT,CASTMGVNQPQHF
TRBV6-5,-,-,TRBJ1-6,TGTGCCAGCAGTTACAAACAGGGTTCTTCACCCCTCCACTTT,CASSYKQGSSPLHF
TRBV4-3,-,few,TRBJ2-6,TGCGCCAGCAGCCAAGGACCCACCTCTGGGGCCAACGTCCTGACTTTC,CASSQGPTSGANVLTF
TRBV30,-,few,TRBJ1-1,TGTGCCTGGAGCCACCTGAACACTGAAGCTTTCTTT,CAWSHLNTEAFF
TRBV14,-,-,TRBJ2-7,TGTGCCAGCAGCCAAGATGCAGCATTCTACGAGCAGTACTTC,CASSQDAAFYEQYF
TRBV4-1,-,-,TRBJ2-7,TGCGCCAGCAGCCAAGATATTCTTAATTACGAGCAGTACTTC,CASSQDILNYEQYF
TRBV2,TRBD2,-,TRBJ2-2,TGTGCCAGCCTAGCCTCGACGGGGGGGCCCGGGGAGCTGTTTTTT,CASLASTGGPGELFF
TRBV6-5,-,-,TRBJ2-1,TGTGCCAGCATTAGGTTGGAGGAGCAGTTCTTC,CASIRLEEQFF
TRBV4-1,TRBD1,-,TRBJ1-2,TGCGCCATTTCCTCGGGACAGGGGAGCGATGGCTACACCTTC,CAISSGQGSDGYTF
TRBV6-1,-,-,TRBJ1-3,TGTGCCAGCAGTGACAGGGGAATCTCTGGAAACACCATATATTTT,CASSDRGISGNTIYF
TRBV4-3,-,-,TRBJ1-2,TGCGCCAGCAGCCAAGATGCCAGTTCAAACTATGGCTACACCTTC,CASSQDASSNYGYTF
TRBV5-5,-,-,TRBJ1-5,TGTGCCAGCAGCACGCGGGGAGGAAATCAGCCCCAGCATTTT,CASSTRGGNQPQHF
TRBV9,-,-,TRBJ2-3,TGTGCCAGCAGCGTAGAACAGGGTTTCACAGATACGCAGTATTTT,CASSVEQGFTDTQYF
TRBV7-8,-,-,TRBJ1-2,TGTGCCAGCAGCCTCCTCGACAGGAATTATGGCTACACCTTC,CASSLLDRNYGYTF
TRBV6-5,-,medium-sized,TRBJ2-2,TGTGCCAGCTCTAGGGGGAACACCGGGGAGCTGTTTTTT,CASSRGNTGELFF
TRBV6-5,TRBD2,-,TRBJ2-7,TGTGCCAGCAGTTACGGTGCGGGGGACTACGAGCAGTACTTC,CASSYGAGDYEQYF
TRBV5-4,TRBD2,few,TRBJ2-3,TGTGCCAGCAGCTTGGCCGGGGGGGCGGTGGATACGCAGTATTTT,CASSLAGGAVDTQYF
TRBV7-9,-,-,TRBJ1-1,TGTGCCAGCAGCTCCTCTAGGGTGAACACTGAAGCTTTCTTT,CASSSSRVNTEAFF
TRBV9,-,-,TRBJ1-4,TGTGCCAGCAGCGTGTCGACTAATGAAAAACTGTTTTTT,CASSVSTNEKLFF
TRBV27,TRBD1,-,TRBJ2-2,TGTGCCAGCAGTTCCATAGACAGGGGGCAGGGCGGGGAGCTGTTTTTT,CASSSIDRGQGGELFF
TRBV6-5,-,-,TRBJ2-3,TGTGCCAGCAGTTACCTAGAACCCCTGTCCACAGATACGCAGTATTTT,CASSYLEPLSTDTQYF
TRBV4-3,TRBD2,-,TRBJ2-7,TGCGCCAGCAGCCAGTCGGGGGGGGACTACGAGCAGTACTTC,CASSQSGGDYEQYF
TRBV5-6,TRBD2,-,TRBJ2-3,TGTGCCAGCAGCTTGGGTCCGGGACTAGCGGGAGTCGGTACGCAGTATTTT,CASSLGPGLAGVGTQYF
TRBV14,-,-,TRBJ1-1,TGTGCCAGCAGCCAAGGTGGACTGTGGAACACTGAAGCTTTCTTT,CASSQGGLWNTEAFF
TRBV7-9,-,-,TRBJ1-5,TGTGCCAGCAGCTCGGCGGCAGGGGGCAATCAGCCCCAGCATTTT,CASSSAAGGNQPQHF
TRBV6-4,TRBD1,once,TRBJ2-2,TGTGCCAGCAGTGACGATGCAGGGGGCACCGGGGAGCTGTTTTTT,CASSDDAGGTGELFF
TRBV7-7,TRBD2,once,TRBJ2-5,TGTGCTAGCAGCTTCGGTTACCAGCGGGGTTCGTTGGAGACCCAGTACTTC,CASSFGYQRGSLETQYF
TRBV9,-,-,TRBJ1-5,TGTGCCAGTGGGGGGGGACAGCCCCAGCATTTT,CASGGGQPQHF
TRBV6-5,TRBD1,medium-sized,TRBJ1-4,TGTGCCAGCAGCCCCAAACAGGGGTCAGCAAAACTGTTTTTT,CASSPKQGSAKLFF
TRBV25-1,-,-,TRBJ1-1,TGTGCCAGCAGGACCGACCTGGGAGGAACTGAAGCTTTCTTT,CASRTDLGGTEAFF
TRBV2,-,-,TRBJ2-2,TGTGCGGCGGGGACGATCGGGGAGCTGTTTTTT,CAAGTIGELFF
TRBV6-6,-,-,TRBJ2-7,TGTGCCAGCAGTTACGCACAGATCTACGAGCAGTACTTC,CASSYAQIYEQYF
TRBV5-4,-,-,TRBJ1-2,TGTGCCAGCAGCTCAGGCGTGCGGGACACATTTTATTATGGCTACACCTTC,CASSSGVRDTFYYGYTF
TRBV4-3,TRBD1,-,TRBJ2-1,TGCGCCAGCAGCCAAGGACAGGGGAGTGAGCAGTTCTTC,CASSQGQGSEQFF